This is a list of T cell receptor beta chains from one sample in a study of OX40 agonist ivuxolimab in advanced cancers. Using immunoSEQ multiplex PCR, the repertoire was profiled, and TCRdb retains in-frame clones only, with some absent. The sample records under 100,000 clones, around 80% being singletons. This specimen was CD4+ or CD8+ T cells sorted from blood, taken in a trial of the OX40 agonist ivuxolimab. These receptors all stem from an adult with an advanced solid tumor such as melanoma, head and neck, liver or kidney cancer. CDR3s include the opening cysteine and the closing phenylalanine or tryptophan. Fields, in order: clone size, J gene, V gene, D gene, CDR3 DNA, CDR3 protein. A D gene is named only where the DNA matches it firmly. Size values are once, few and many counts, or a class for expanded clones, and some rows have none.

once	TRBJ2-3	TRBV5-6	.	TGTGCCAGCAGCTTGCTCCCCGACAGCCGATTTCGGGATACGCAGTATTTT	CASSLLPDSRFRDTQYF
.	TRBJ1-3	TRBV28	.	TGTGCCAGCAAGACAGGAAGAAACACCATATATTTT	CASKTGRNTIYF
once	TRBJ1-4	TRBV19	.	TGTGCCAGTAGTATGAGACAGGAAGGCCTGTTTTTT	CASSMRQEGLFF
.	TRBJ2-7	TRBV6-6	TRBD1	TGTGCCAGCAGGCCCGGGACAGGGGCCTACGAGCAGTACTTC	CASRPGTGAYEQYF
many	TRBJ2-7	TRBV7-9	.	TGTGCCAGCAGCCTATGGACGGGCCTAGGACGGTCCGAGCAGTACTTC	CASSLWTGLGRSEQYF
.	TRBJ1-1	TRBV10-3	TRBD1	TGTGCCATCAGTGAGGGCCCCCAGGGGGGGAACACTGAAGCTTTCTTT	CAISEGPQGGNTEAFF
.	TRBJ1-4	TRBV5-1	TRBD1	TGCGCCAGCAGCGTCGGACAGGCAGGGGAAAAACTGTTTTTT	CASSVGQAGEKLFF
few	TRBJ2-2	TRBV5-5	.	TGTGCCAGCAGCGGGACCGGGGGGCTCGGCGGGGAGCTGTTTTTT	CASSGTGGLGGELFF
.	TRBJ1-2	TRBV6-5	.	TGTGCCAGCACTAAACTTGGGGGAGCAGATGGCTACACCTTC	CASTKLGGADGYTF
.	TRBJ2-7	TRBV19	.	TGTGCCAGTAGAAGGGATCGGAACGACTACGAGCAGTACTTC	CASRRDRNDYEQYF
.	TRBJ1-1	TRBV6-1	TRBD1	TGTGCCAGCAGACTGATACAGGGGGCTGAAGCTTTCTTT	CASRLIQGAEAFF
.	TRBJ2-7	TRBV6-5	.	TGTGCCAGCAGTCCATCGCCAGGGATTAAGAACGAGCAGTACTTC	CASSPSPGIKNEQYF
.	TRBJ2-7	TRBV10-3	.	TGTGCCACTTCTACAGGGTTGGACGAGCAGTACTTC	CATSTGLDEQYF
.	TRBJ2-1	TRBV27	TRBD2	TGTGCCAGCGCTAGCGGGGGGGCCGACTACAATGAGCAGTTCTTC	CASASGGADYNEQFF
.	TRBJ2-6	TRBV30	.	TGTGCCTGGAGTCTAAGGTCCTCTGGGGCCAACGTCCTGACTTTC	CAWSLRSSGANVLTF
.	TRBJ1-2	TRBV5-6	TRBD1	TGTGCCAGCAGACGGACAGGGGGGTACTATGGCTACACCTTC	CASRRTGGYYGYTF
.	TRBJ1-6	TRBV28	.	TGTGCCAGCAGTTTAGGGCAGGGTCGATCACCCCTCCACTTT	CASSLGQGRSPLHF
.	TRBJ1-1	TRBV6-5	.	TGTGCCAGCAGTTACTCGTGGCAGGGGACTGAAGCTTTCTTT	CASSYSWQGTEAFF
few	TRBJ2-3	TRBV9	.	TGTGCCAGCAGCGTAGACGGACGGGGGGCGGCGCAGTATTTT	CASSVDGRGAAQYF
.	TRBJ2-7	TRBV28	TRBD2	TGTGCCAGCAGGGGACATGGGACTAGCGGGATCTACGAGCAGTACTTC	CASRGHGTSGIYEQYF
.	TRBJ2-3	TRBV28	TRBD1	TGTGCCAGCAGTGAACAGGGGCCTGATACGCAGTATTTT	CASSEQGPDTQYF
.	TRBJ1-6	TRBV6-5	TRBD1	TGTGCCAGCAGTTGGCAGGGGGCGCCGCCCCTCCACTTT	CASSWQGAPPLHF
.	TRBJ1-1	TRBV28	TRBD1	TGTGCCAGCAGTTTAGGGACAGGGGGCACTGAAGCTTTCTTT	CASSLGTGGTEAFF
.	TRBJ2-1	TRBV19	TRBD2	TGTGCCTCTAGCGGCGGTTCCTACAATGAGCAGTTCTTC	CASSGGSYNEQFF
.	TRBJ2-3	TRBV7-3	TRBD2	TGTGCCAGCAGCTTATCAAGCGGGGGGGCCTCAGATACGCAGTATTTT	CASSLSSGGASDTQYF
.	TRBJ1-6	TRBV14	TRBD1	TGTGCCAGCAGCCAGGGGACAGGGATTGGGAATTCACCCCTCCACTTT	CASSQGTGIGNSPLHF
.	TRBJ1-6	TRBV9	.	TGTGCCAGCAGCGTCGGGGGGGGGTATTCACCCCTCCACTTT	CASSVGGGYSPLHF
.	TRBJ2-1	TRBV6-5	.	TGTGCCACCTCGGATCTCACGGGGGACAATGAGCAGTTCTTC	CATSDLTGDNEQFF
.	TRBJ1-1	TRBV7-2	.	TGTGCCAGCAGCTTAGTGGGGGGCGGGACCTCGAACACTGAAGCTTTCTTT	CASSLVGGGTSNTEAFF
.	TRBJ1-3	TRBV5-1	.	TGCGCCAGCAGCTTTCAAGGGTTGGGCTCTGGAAACACCATATATTTT	CASSFQGLGSGNTIYF
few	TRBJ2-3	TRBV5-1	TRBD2	TGCGCCAGCAGCACGAGACTAGCGGGTCTTAGCACAGATACGCAGTATTTT	CASSTRLAGLSTDTQYF
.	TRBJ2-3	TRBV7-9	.	TGTGCCAGCAGCTTAGGGAGGCGGGGGCTAGGAGGAGATACGCAGTATTTT	CASSLGRRGLGGDTQYF
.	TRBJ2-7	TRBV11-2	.	TGTGCCAGCAGCTTAGGTTGGAGAGGTACCTACGAGCAGTACTTC	CASSLGWRGTYEQYF
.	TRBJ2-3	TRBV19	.	TGTGCCAGTACCCCGTGGGTGGCGGGGAAGAGTGATACGCAGTATTTT	CASTPWVAGKSDTQYF
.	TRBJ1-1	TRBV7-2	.	TGTGCCAGCACCCCCCTCGGGTCGGAGGGGGGAGCTTTCTTT	CASTPLGSEGGAFF
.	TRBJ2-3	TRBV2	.	TGTGCCAGCAGCGACCCGCCCCGCACAGATACGCAGTATTTT	CASSDPPRTDTQYF
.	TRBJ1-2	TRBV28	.	TGTGCCATCTGGACAGCAGGCTATGGCTACACCTTC	CAIWTAGYGYTF
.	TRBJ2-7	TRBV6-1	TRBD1	TGTGCCAGCAGTGTGCGGGCAGGGGGCTGGGATGGCTACGAGCAGTACTTC	CASSVRAGGWDGYEQYF
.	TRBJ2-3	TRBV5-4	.	TGTGCCAGCAGCTTGGGGGGCACAGATACGCAGTATTTT	CASSLGGTDTQYF
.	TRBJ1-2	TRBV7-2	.	TGTGCCAGCAGCGCAGGAGCGGTGCGGGGCTACACCTTC	CASSAGAVRGYTF
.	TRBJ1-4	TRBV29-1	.	TGCAGCGTTGTTTGGGGAGCTAATGAAAAACTGTTTTTT	CSVVWGANEKLFF
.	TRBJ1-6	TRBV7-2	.	TGTGCCAGCAGCCCACAGGCCCTAAGCGATTCACCCCTCCACTTT	CASSPQALSDSPLHF
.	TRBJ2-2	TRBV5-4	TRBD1	TGTGCCAGCAGGAGGGACAGGGGATATACCGGGGAGCTGTTTTTT	CASRRDRGYTGELFF
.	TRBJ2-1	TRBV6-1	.	TGTGCCAGCAGTCAGGGGGGGGGCAATGAGCAGTTCTTC	CASSQGGGNEQFF
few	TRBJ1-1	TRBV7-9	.	TGTGCCAGCAGCTTATCACCCACCAGGGGCACTGAAGCTTTCTTT	CASSLSPTRGTEAFF
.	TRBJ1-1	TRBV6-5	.	TGTGCCAGCAGCCAAACGGCGGGGTGGGTCACTGAAGCTTTCTTT	CASSQTAGWVTEAFF
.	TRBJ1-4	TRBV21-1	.	TGTGCCAGCAGCTTTAAGGAGGACGTTAATGAAAAACTGTTTTTT	CASSFKEDVNEKLFF
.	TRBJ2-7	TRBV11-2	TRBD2	TGTGCCAGCACCCTGTCGACTAGCGGAAACTACGAGCAGTACTTC	CASTLSTSGNYEQYF
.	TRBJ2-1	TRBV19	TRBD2	TGTGCCAGTAGTGGACTAGCGGGAGCCTTCTCCTACAATGAGCAGTTCTTC	CASSGLAGAFSYNEQFF
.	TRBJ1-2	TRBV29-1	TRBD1	TGCAGCGTTGAGGGGGGACAGACAGGGCGCTATGGCTACACCTTC	CSVEGGQTGRYGYTF
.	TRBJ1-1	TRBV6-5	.	TGTGCCAGCAGTTTTTCTCTGAGTGGGGACACTGAAGCTTTCTTT	CASSFSLSGDTEAFF
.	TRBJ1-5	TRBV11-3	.	TGTGCCAGCAGCAATGACCGGGGCGGCAATCAGCCCCAGCATTTT	CASSNDRGGNQPQHF
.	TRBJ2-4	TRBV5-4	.	TGTGCCAGCAGCTTGGAATCTACGGTGGGAAACATTCAGTACTTC	CASSLESTVGNIQYF